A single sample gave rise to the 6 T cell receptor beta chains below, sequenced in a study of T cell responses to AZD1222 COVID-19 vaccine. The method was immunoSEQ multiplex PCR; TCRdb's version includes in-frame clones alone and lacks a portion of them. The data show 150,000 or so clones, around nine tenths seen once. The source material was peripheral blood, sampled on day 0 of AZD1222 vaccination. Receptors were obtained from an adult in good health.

The CDR3 nucleotides read TGTGCCAGCAGCTTAGGAACCCCCAACACTGAAGCTTTCTTT. Its translation: CASSLGTPNTEAFF. The chain combines TRBV7-2 with TRBJ1-1, with no clear D. The CDR3 runs to 14 residues. Trimming cost V 1 base and J 2 bases, with 8 bases left between them. Germline CDR1 reads SGHTA; CDR2 reads FQGNSA.

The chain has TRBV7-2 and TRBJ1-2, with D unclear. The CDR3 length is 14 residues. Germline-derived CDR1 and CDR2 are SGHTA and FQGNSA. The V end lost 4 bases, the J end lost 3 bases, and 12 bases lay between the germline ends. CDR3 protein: CASSSTGVDYGYTF. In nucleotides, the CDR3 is TGTGCCAGCAGCTCAACCGGGGTGGACTATGGCTACACCTTC.

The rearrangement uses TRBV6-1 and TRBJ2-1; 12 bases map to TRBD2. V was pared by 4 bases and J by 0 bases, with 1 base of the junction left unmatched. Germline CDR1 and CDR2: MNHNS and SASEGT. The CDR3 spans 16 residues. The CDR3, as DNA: TGTGCCAGCAGTGGGGGACTAGCGGGCTCCTACAATGAGCAGTTCTTC. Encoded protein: CASSGGLAGSYNEQFF.

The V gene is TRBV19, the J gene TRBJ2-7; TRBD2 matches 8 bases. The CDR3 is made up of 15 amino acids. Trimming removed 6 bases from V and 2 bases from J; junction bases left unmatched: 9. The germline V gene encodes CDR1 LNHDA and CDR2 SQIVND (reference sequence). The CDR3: CASREMAGGAYEQYF. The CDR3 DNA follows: TGTGCCAGTAGGGAAATGGCGGGAGGTGCCTACGAGCAGTACTTC.

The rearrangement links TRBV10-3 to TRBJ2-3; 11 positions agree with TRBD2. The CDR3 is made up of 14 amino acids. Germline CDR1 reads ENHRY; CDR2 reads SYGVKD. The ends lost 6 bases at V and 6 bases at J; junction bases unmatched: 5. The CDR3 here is CAIRASGRSDTQYF. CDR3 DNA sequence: TGTGCCATCAGGGCTAGCGGGAGGTCCGATACGCAGTATTTT.

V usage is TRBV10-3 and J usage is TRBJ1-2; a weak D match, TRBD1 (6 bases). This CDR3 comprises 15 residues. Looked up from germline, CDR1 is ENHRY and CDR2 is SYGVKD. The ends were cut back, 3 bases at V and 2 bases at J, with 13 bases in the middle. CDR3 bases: TGTGCCATCAGTGACCCTAGGACAGTAAACTATGGCTACACCTTC. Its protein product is CAISDPRTVNYGYTF.